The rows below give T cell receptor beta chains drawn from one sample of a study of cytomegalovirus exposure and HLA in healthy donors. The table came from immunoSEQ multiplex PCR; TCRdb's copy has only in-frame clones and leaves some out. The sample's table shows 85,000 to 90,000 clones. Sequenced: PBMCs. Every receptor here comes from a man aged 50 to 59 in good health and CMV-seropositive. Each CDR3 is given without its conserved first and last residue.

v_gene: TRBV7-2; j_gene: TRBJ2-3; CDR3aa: ASTRLETDTQY
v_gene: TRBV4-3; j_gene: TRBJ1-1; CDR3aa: ASSQDRRGLNTEAF
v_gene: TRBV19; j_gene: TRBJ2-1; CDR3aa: ASSIPSGSEDEQF
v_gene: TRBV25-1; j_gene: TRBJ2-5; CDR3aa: ASSAGTSVETQY
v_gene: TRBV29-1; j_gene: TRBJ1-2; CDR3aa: SVGGPGYGYT
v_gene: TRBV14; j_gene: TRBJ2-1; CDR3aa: ASSLGTSGLNEQF
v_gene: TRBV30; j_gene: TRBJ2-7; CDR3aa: AWRFLAGREQY
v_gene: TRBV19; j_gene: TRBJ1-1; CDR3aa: ASSTTGLLGNTEAF
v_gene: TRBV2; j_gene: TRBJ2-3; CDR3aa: ASSHGLTTDTQY
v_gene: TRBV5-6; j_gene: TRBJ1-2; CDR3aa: ASSPRTVVYGYT
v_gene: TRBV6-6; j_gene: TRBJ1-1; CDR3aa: ASSFSRGWAEAF
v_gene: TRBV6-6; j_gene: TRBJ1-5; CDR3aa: ASSYSGGHSNQPQH
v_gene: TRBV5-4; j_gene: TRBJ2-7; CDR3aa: ASSWGLGMAEQY
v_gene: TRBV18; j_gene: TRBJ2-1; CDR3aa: ASYRQGERGNEQF
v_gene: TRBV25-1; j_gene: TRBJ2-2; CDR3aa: ASTGKNTGELF
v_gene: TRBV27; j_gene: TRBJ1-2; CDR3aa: ASSLSRQRLVYT
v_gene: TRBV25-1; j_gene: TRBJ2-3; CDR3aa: ASSESLGSESGDHTQY
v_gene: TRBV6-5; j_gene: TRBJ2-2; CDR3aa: ASSLGHGELF
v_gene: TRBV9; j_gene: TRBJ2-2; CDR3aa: ASSVGASNTGELF
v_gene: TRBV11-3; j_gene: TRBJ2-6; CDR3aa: ASSLDPLGANVLT
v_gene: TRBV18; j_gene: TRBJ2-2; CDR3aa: ASSSIAGDGTGELF
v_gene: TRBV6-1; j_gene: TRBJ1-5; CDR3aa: ASSEEWGRGQPQH
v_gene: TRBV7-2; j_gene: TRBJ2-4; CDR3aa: ASSLVGQGLKNIQY
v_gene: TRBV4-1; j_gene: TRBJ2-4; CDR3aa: ASSQTGTRIKNIQY
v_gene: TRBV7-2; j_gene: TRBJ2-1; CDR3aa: ASSPGRRGYNEQF
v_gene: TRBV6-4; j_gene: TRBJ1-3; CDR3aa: ASSDPREAGNTIY
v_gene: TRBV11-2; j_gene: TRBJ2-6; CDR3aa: ASSLQGSNSGANVLT
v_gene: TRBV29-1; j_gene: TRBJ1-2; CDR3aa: SVRNLEPTGEGYT
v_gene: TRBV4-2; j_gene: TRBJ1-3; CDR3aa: ASSQRQGLSGNTIY
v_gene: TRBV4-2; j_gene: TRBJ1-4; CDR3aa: ASSLSTVATNEKLF
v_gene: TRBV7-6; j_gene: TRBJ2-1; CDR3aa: ASSPTSGIGYEQF
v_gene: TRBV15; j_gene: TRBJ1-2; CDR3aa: ATSRGAGALGGYT
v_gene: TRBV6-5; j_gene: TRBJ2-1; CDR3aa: ASTPTGHNEQF
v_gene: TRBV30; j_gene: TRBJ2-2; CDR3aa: ACKQENTGELF
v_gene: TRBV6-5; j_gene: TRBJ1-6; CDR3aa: ASSSTGALNSPLH
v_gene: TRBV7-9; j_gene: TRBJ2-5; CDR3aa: ASSLMAVQETQY
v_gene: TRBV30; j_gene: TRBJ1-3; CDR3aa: AWSVVAGLRNTIY
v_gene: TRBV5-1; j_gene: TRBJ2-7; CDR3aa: ASSWGGRNEQY
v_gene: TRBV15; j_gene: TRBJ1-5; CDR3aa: ATSGLEIFGSNQPQH
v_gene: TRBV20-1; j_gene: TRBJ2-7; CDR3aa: SASAGYEQY
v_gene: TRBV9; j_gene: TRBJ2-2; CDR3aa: ASTRTSGSTGELF
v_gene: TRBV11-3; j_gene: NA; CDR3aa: ASQRDYEQY
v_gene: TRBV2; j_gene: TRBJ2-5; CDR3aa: ASRGGRAIETQY
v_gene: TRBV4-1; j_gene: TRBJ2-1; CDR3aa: ASSPLGLAGGRNEQF
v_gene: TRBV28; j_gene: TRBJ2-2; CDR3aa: ASSPLAGGGLGGELF